This T cell receptor (beta chain) was found in a study of blood T cell repertoires in COVID-19. Study in general: T cells, B-cell-depleted T cells, or PBMCs supplied cDNA or gDNA.

V lost 0 bases to trimming and J lost 0 bases, with 10 bases between them. CDR1 and CDR2 (germline): SGHRS, YFSETQ. CDR3 length: 16 amino acids. Original methodology: Amplification from reference gene primers served as the basis for estimated nucleated cell counts. The repertoire was sequenced with immunoSEQ multiplex PCR; TCRdb's copy has only in-frame clones and lacks some. From that table come the V and J calls and clone size; the DNA was used to work out D and trimming. The repertoire has a few hundred thousand clones, roughly 91% of them found once; the top ten carry about 9.3%. Self-reported history from a screening survey and questionnaire set each donor's cohort.

The gene calls are TRBV5-1 and TRBJ2-1, with D possibly TRBD2 on 5 matching bases. The sample consisted of PBMCs or T cells enriched from blood (not recorded which). This clonotype originated in a man between 40 and 49 years old who had recovered from COVID-19. The DNA of the CDR3 is TGCGCCAGCAGCTTGGGCGCCGAGGGCTCCTACAATGAGCAGTTCTTC. It specifies CASSLGAEGSYNEQFF.